The rows below give T cell receptor beta chains drawn from one sample of a study of blood T cell repertoires in COVID-19. The data were produced by immunoSEQ multiplex PCR, yet TCRdb's version contains in-frame clones alone and is incomplete. The data hold 250,000 or so clones, with roughly 86% observed a single time. Sequencing used peripheral blood. The receptors shown here come from a man aged 40-55 years with active or convalescent COVID-19. The CDR3 runs from the conserved cysteine through the conserved F or W. A D gene is named only where the DNA matches it firmly. Clone size appears in some rows only: once, few, many, or a class for an expanded clone.

J	V	D	size	CDR3	DNA
TRBJ1-2	TRBV3-1/TRBV3-2	-	few	CASSQEATGPLGYTF	TGTGCCAGCAGCCAAGAGGCGACAGGACCCTTGGGCTACACCTTC
TRBJ1-1	TRBV6-5	-	-	CASSRESNTEAFF	TGTGCCAGCAGCAGGGAATCAAACACTGAAGCTTTCTTT
TRBJ2-3	TRBV5-1	TRBD1	-	CASSLEGQGADTQYF	TGCGCCAGCAGCTTGGAGGGACAGGGGGCAGATACGCAGTATTTT
TRBJ1-2	TRBV27	-	-	CASSLSAQVNYGYTF	TGTGCCAGCAGCCTTAGCGCGCAGGTGAACTATGGCTACACCTTC
TRBJ1-1	TRBV4-1	-	-	CASSLDPRTRVEAFF	TGCGCCAGCAGCCTCGACCCGAGGACAAGGGTGGAAGCTTTCTTT
TRBJ1-2	TRBV6-5	-	few	CASSYSRGDLYGYTF	TGTGCCAGCAGTTACTCTCGGGGGGACCTATATGGCTACACCTTC
TRBJ2-3	TRBV6-2/TRBV6-3	-	-	CASSTNRVTQYF	TGTGCCAGCAGTACTAACAGGGTTACGCAGTATTTT
TRBJ2-5	TRBV10-3	TRBD1	-	CASRVQGEETQYF	TGTGCCAGCAGGGTCCAGGGGGAAGAGACCCAGTACTTC
TRBJ1-1	TRBV7-9	-	-	CASSLGGDTEAFF	TGTGCCAGCAGCTTGGGGGGAGACACTGAAGCTTTCTTT
TRBJ2-3	TRBV9	-	-	CASSVDPSYTDTQYF	TGTGCCAGCAGCGTAGATCCTAGTTACACAGATACGCAGTATTTT
TRBJ1-4	TRBV7-2	TRBD1	-	CASSPTSGQGATNEKLFF	TGTGCCAGCAGCCCTACTTCGGGACAGGGGGCAACTAATGAAAAACTGTTTTTT
TRBJ1-2	TRBV2	TRBD1	-	CASSELDRVDGYTF	TGTGCCAGCAGTGAATTGGACAGGGTTGACGGCTACACCTTC
TRBJ2-3	TRBV28	-	-	CASSPGLSSAQYF	TGTGCCAGCAGCCCGGGACTGAGCAGTGCGCAGTATTTT
TRBJ2-5	TRBV9	-	-	CASSVDYSQETQYF	TGTGCCAGCAGCGTCGACTACTCACAAGAGACCCAGTACTTC
TRBJ1-2	TRBV5-1	TRBD1	-	CASSLGQGPGYTF	TGCGCCAGCAGCTTGGGACAGGGACCTGGCTACACCTTC
TRBJ1-2	TRBV28	TRBD1	-	CASSPTDRAYGYTF	TGTGCCAGCAGTCCTACGGACAGGGCCTATGGCTACACCTTC
TRBJ1-1	TRBV5-4	-	once	CASSSGAGEFTEAFF	TGTGCCAGCAGCTCAGGTGCGGGGGAGTTCACTGAAGCTTTCTTT
TRBJ2-7	TRBV28	-	few	CASSSREIFYEQYF	TGTGCCAGCAGTTCTCGAGAAATTTTTTACGAGCAGTACTTC
TRBJ1-2	TRBV6-5	TRBD1	-	CASIKNGQAIGYTF	TGTGCCAGCATCAAAAACGGACAGGCTATTGGCTACACCTTC
TRBJ1-3	TRBV29-1	TRBD1	-	CSGITGVNTIYF	TGCAGCGGTATAACAGGGGTCAACACCATATATTTT
TRBJ2-2	TRBV30	-	-	CAWSVPRGGNTGELFF	TGTGCCTGGAGTGTACCGAGGGGGGGGAACACCGGGGAGCTGTTTTTT
TRBJ2-3	TRBV3-1/TRBV3-2	TRBD2	many	CASSPGLPEGDTQYF	TGTGCCAGCAGCCCGGGACTACCCGAGGGAGATACGCAGTATTTT
TRBJ2-1	TRBV4-1	TRBD2	-	CASSRPHTGGPNEQFF	TGCGCCAGCAGCCGGCCTCATACGGGAGGGCCGAATGAGCAGTTCTTC
TRBJ1-5	TRBV14	-	-	CASSPGRNQPQHF	TGTGCCAGCAGCCCTGGGCGCAATCAGCCCCAGCATTTT
TRBJ2-7	TRBV7-2	TRBD1	-	CASSYTGTGFYEQYF	TGTGCCAGCAGTTACACCGGGACAGGGTTCTACGAGCAGTACTTC
TRBJ1-1	TRBV7-9	TRBD1	-	CASSPPRTGDAFF	TGTGCCAGCAGCCCTCCGAGGACAGGGGACGCTTTCTTT
TRBJ1-5	TRBV28	-	few	CASTGAGGNQPQHF	TGTGCCAGCACCGGTGCGGGGGGCAATCAGCCCCAGCATTTT
TRBJ2-7	TRBV24-1	TRBD2	-	CATSDATGTSGGNEQYF	TGTGCCACCAGTGACGCCACCGGGACTAGCGGGGGCAACGAGCAGTACTTC
TRBJ2-1	TRBV30	-	-	CAWSVPGTYYNEQFF	TGTGCCTGGAGTGTACCCGGGACATATTACAATGAGCAGTTCTTC
TRBJ1-1	TRBV27	TRBD1	-	CASSPGTGGTEAFF	TGTGCCAGCAGCCCAGGGACAGGGGGGACTGAAGCTTTCTTT
TRBJ1-2	TRBV10-3	-	-	CAISEGKGLDGYTF	TGTGCCATCAGTGAGGGTAAGGGGCTGGATGGCTACACCTTC
TRBJ1-6	TRBV16	-	-	CASSQSGRGNSPLHF	TGTGCCAGCAGCCAATCGGGCAGGGGTAATTCACCCCTCCACTTT
TRBJ2-7	TRBV19	-	-	CASSIDGRARTVYEQYF	TGTGCCAGTAGTATAGACGGCCGAGCTAGGACAGTCTACGAGCAGTACTTC
TRBJ2-1	TRBV11-3	-	-	CASSSQDEQFF	TGTGCCAGCAGCTCCCAGGATGAGCAGTTCTTC
TRBJ1-2	TRBV11-2	TRBD1	-	CASSLSSRFRQGGPGYTF	TGTGCCAGCAGCTTAAGTAGTCGTTTTCGACAGGGGGGACCGGGCTACACCTTC
TRBJ2-3	TRBV11-1	TRBD2	-	CASSHNLADTDTQYF	TGTGCCAGCAGCCACAATCTAGCGGACACAGATACGCAGTATTTT
TRBJ2-7	TRBV30	TRBD1	-	CAWSSRTGSYEQYF	TGTGCCTGGAGTTCCCGGACAGGGTCCTACGAGCAGTACTTC
TRBJ2-7	TRBV5-8	TRBD2	-	CASSLIPSGGSYEQYF	TGTGCCAGCAGCTTAATCCCTAGCGGGGGATCCTACGAGCAGTACTTC
TRBJ2-3	TRBV9	TRBD2	-	CASSGGEAGGRSDTQYF	TGTGCCAGCAGCGGAGGAGAAGCGGGAGGGAGGTCGGATACGCAGTATTTT
TRBJ2-7	TRBV5-1	-	-	CASSLDGSPSYEQYF	TGCGCCAGCAGCTTAGACGGGAGCCCTTCCTACGAGCAGTACTTC
TRBJ2-2	TRBV7-3	-	once	CASSPQGQGNTGELFF	TGTGCCAGCAGCCCCCAAGGGCAGGGGAACACCGGGGAGCTGTTTTTT
TRBJ1-3	TRBV18	-	-	CASSPSSGGINTIYF	TGTGCCAGCTCCCCCTCGTCCGGCGGAATAAACACCATATATTTT
TRBJ2-1	TRBV13	-	-	CASSLGRKGIGNEQFF	TGTGCCAGCAGCTTAGGACGGAAGGGGATAGGGAATGAGCAGTTCTTC
TRBJ1-5	TRBV19	-	-	CASSIEAGLGNQPQHF	TGTGCCAGTAGTATAGAAGCGGGGTTAGGCAATCAGCCCCAGCATTTT
TRBJ1-2	TRBV11-2	-	-	CASSLSAANYGYTF	TGTGCCAGCAGCTTAAGCGCAGCGAACTATGGCTACACCTTC
TRBJ2-3	TRBV2	-	-	CASSIREGGTDTQYF	TGTGCCAGCAGCATCAGGGAGGGGGGCACAGATACGCAGTATTTT
TRBJ2-7	TRBV28	TRBD2	-	CASSSPRTSGASYEQYF	TGTGCCAGCAGTTCCCCTAGGACTAGCGGAGCAAGCTACGAGCAGTACTTC
TRBJ1-2	TRBV5-6	-	-	CASSPGRNYGYTF	TGTGCCAGCAGCCCCGGTCGGAACTATGGCTACACCTTC
TRBJ2-7	TRBV11-1	TRBD1	-	CASSIDRVAYEQYF	TGTGCCAGCAGTATCGACAGGGTGGCCTACGAGCAGTACTTC
TRBJ1-2	TRBV7-9	-	few	CASRQQPLRGYTF	TGTGCCAGCAGACAACAGCCACTCCGAGGCTACACCTTC
TRBJ1-2	TRBV28	-	once	CASRMGRANYGYTF	TGTGCCAGCAGAATGGGCAGAGCTAACTATGGCTACACCTTC
TRBJ2-2	TRBV13	-	once	CASSSSPGTGAGELFF	TGTGCCAGCAGCTCATCTCCTGGAACGGGGGCCGGGGAGCTGTTTTTT
TRBJ2-5	TRBV18	-	-	CASSRFGGEETQYF	TGTGCCAGCTCGCGATTCGGAGGGGAAGAGACCCAGTACTTC
TRBJ1-6	TRBV13	TRBD1	-	CASSRTGFSPLHF	TGTGCCAGCAGCCGGACAGGTTTTTCACCCCTCCACTTT